This T cell receptor beta chain was obtained from a study of beta chain features in type 1 diabetes. The study, taken as a whole, reports: There was a moderate but significant shortening of TCRB CDR3s in all four CD4+ subsets of Type 1 diabetes patients.

Since all of the isolated RNA was reverse transcribed, expressed TCRB transcripts were what got sequenced. Only in-frame clones appear in the TCRdb table, and some are missing; sequencing was by immunoSEQ multiplex PCR. The sample has some 370,000 clones, roughly 9.8% seen once. The CDR3 sequence is 15 residues long. There are a few counts of this clone. Its antigen remains unidentified. This clonotype originated in a man aged 25 to 40 with type 1 diabetes. The chain carries TRBV21-1 and TRBJ2-5; the table names TRBD2, a call not compared with the DNA. TRBV21-1 is designated a pseudogene. Sample: central memory CD4+ T cells from blood. The CDR3 nucleotides are TGTGCCAGCAGCAAAGTAAAGGGAGGGGGAGGGACCCAGTACTTC. This sequence encodes CASSKVKGGGGTQYF.